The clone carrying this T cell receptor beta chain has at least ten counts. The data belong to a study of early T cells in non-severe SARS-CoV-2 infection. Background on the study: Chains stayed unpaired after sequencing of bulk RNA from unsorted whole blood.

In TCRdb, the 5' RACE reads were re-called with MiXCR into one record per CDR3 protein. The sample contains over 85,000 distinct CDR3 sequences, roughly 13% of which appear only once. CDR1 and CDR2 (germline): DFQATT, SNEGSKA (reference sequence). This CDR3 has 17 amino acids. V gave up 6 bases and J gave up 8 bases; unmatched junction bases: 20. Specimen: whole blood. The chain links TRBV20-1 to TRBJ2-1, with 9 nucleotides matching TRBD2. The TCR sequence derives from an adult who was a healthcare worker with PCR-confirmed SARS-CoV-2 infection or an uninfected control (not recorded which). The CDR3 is CSAKGGGRAGIWDEQFF. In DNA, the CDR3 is TGCAGTGCAAAGGGGGGCGGGAGGGCCGGTATTTGGGATGAGCAGTTCTTC.